These 20 T cell receptor beta chains came from one sample sequenced in a study of cytomegalovirus exposure and HLA in healthy donors. The PCR made use of 60 Vbeta and 13 Jbeta primers. Produced via immunoSEQ multiplex PCR; TCRdb's table is partial and in-frame only. The sample shows over 150,000 clones, roughly 78% of them seen only once. The sequencing sample was made of PBMCs. These TCRs come from a woman in her 50s in good health and CMV-seropositive.

The rearrangement joins TRBV5-1 to TRBJ1-3; weak D call: TRBD1 (5 bases). Per the germline V gene, CDR1 is SGHRS and CDR2 is YFSETQ. V was trimmed by 4 bases and J by 4 bases, leaving 21 bases between them. CDR3 length: 17 amino acids. CDR3 region: CASSRGGTTRAGNTIYF. The CDR3 bases are TGCGCCAGCAGCCGGGGAGGGACGACAAGGGCCGGAAACACCATATATTTT. Filled out from reference TRBV5-1 and TRBJ1-3, the complete variable domain reads KAGVTQTPRYLIKTRGQQVTLSCSPISGHRSVSWYQQTPGQGLQFLFEYFSETQRNKGNFPGRFSGRQFSNSRSEMNVSTLELGDSALYLCASSRGGTTRAGNTIYFGEGSWLTVV.

The chain is built from TRBV7-6 and TRBJ2-3; TRBD2 aligns across 7 bases. The CDR3 has 14 amino acids. The V segment lost 6 bases and the J segment 2 bases; nucleotides outside the gene matches: 5. The germline CDR1 and CDR2 sequences are SGHVS and FNYEAQ. CDR3 coding DNA: TGTGCCAGCAGATTGCTAGCGGACACAGATACGCAGTATTTT. It is translated as CASRLLADTDTQYF.

As concerns this clone: Different DNA sequences within this sample yield the same CDR3. The rearrangement joins TRBV6-5 to TRBJ1-3; 7 nucleotides align to TRBD1. J gave up 1 base and V 5 bases, and 2 bases lay outside the gene matches. The CDR3 has 14 residues. Germline V gene data show CDR1 as MNHEY and CDR2 as SVGAGI. CDR3 sequence: CASSRDSSGNTIYF. CDR3 DNA sequence: TGTGCCAGCAGTCGGGACAGTTCTGGAAACACCATATATTTT.

Turning to this clone: The junction departs from germline at one end; a sequencing error may be responsible. The genes are TRBV10-1 and TRBJ2-4, with D tentatively TRBD1 (5 bases). CDR1 is WNHNN, CDR2 SYGVQD, per germline (reference sequence). The CDR3 covers 11 residues. CDR3 sequence reads: CASSPRTVRDF. The DNA for the CDR3 is TGCGCCAGCAGCCCCCGGACCGTCAGGGACTTC.

The V gene is TRBV6-5, the J gene TRBJ1-2; 8 nucleotides align to TRBD1. CDR3 length: 13 residues. V trimming: 5 bases; J trimming: 8 bases; junction bases outside the gene matches: 7. Per germline, CDR1 MNHEY and CDR2 SVGAGI. The CDR3 sequence: CASSTTGGRGYTF. The CDR3, as DNA: TGTGCCAGCAGTACCACAGGGGGTAGGGGCTACACCTTC.

The gene calls are TRBV4-1 and TRBJ2-1; D uncertain. Germline CDR1 is MGHRA and CDR2 is YSYEKL. This CDR3 spans 16 amino acids. Trimming pared 0 bases from V and 0 bases from J, leaving 9 bases between. For the CDR3, the DNA is TGCGCCAGCAGCCAAGAATACAGACCCTCCTACAATGAGCAGTTCTTC. Residues: CASSQEYRPSYNEQFF.

This chain joins TRBV12-5 and TRBJ1-5; D might be TRBD1 (6 bases). Germline-derived CDR1 and CDR2 are LGHNT and FRNRAP. The CDR3 is 15 amino acids. With 8 bases removed from V and 0 bases from J, the gap between germline ends came to 14 bases. DNA of the CDR3: TGTGCTAGTACCAGGGGCCCGGATAGCAATCAGCCCCAGCATTTT. Translated: CASTRGPDSNQPQHF.

The chain links TRBV10-2 to TRBJ2-5, with a possible D match to TRBD2 (7 bases). The CDR3 length is 14 residues. The germline CDR1 and CDR2 sequences are WSHSY and SAAADI. Trimming pared 2 bases from V and 7 bases from J, leaving 14 bases between. The CDR3 DNA sequence: TGCGCCAGCAGTGAGGCGCAAGGGGGGGTGACCCAGTACTTC. This codes for CASSEAQGGVTQYF.

V usage is TRBV27 and J usage is TRBJ2-7, with 8 bases that match TRBD2. CDR1 is MNHEY and CDR2 is SMNVEV in the germline V gene (reference sequence). V trimming: 7 bases; J trimming: 2 bases; junction bases outside the gene matches: 10. This CDR3 region has 15 residues. The CDR3 region is CASNPPNSGAYEQYF. CDR3 in DNA: TGTGCCAGCAATCCCCCGAATAGCGGGGCCTACGAGCAGTACTTC.

This clone was detected only once. The chain combines TRBV30 with TRBJ1-2; D gene ambiguous. The germline CDR1 and CDR2 sequences are GTSNPN and SVGIG (reference sequence). Trimming removed 8 bases at V and 0 bases at J, with 13 bases between. This CDR3 spans 13 amino acids. CDR3: CAHYRRANYGYTF. DNA for the CDR3: TGTGCCCACTACCGCAGAGCTAACTATGGCTACACCTTC.

This chain uses TRBV9 with TRBJ2-7, with TRBD1 matching over 8 bases. CDR1 is SGDLS, CDR2 YYNGEE, per germline. J gave up 6 bases and V 4 bases, and 12 bases lay outside the gene matches. The CDR3 has 15 residues. CDR3 nucleotides: TGTGCCAGCAGCCCTACCCCCCAGGGGGCAGGCGAGCAGTACTTC. The encoded protein is CASSPTPQGAGEQYF.

This clone has only a few counts. This rearrangement joins TRBV7-9 to TRBJ2-1, with D possibly TRBD1 on 5 matching bases. With 5 bases removed from V and 10 bases from J, the gap between germline ends came to 12 bases. This CDR3 contains 12 residues. Germline CDR1 reads SEHNR; CDR2 reads FQNEAQ (reference sequence). The chain's CDR3 is CASSVQGHEQFF. The CDR3 nucleotides are TGTGCCAGCAGCGTGCAGGGTCACGAGCAGTTCTTC.

This rearrangement joins TRBV5-1 to TRBJ2-7, with D hard to call. CDR1 and CDR2 (germline): SGHRS, YFSETQ. The V gene lost 2 bases and the J gene lost 2 bases, with 8 bases spanning the gap. The CDR3 contains 13 residues. DNA of the CDR3: TGCGCCAGCAGCTTTAATACTCCCTACGAGCAGTACTTC. Translation gives CASSFNTPYEQYF.

The rearrangement uses TRBV19 and TRBJ1-2; D not resolved. The CDR3 is 12 residues long. Germline loops: CDR1 LNHDA, CDR2 SQIVND (reference sequence). V lost 8 bases, J lost 2 bases, and 9 bases lay in between. CDR3 bases: TGTGCCAGTCAAGAGTGGAACTATGGCTACACCTTC. Protein: CASQEWNYGYTF.

This clone was seen a few times. J is TRBJ2-7 and V is TRBV5-1, with D perhaps TRBD1 (5 bases). The V gene's germline CDR1 is SGHRS and CDR2 YFSETQ. The CDR3 is 13 amino acids. Trimming stripped 4 bases from V and 3 bases from J, with 11 bases between. The CDR3 reads CASSLREGYEQYF. The CDR3 coding sequence is TGCGCCAGCAGCCTCAGGGAAGGCTACGAGCAGTACTTC.

The chain links TRBV10-3 to TRBJ1-2; no clear D gene. In germline, CDR1 is ENHRY, CDR2 SYGVKD. The CDR3 is made up of 12 amino acids. V was trimmed by 10 bases and J by 0 bases, leaving 9 bases between them. The CDR3 region has the DNA TGTGCCACCGGAGCTGCTAACTATGGCTACACCTTC. It is translated as CATGAANYGYTF.

The chain combines TRBV5-1 with TRBJ1-5, with D tentatively TRBD1 (5 bases). The CDR3 covers 15 residues. V lost 5 bases and J lost 5, with 17 bases in between. Germline assignment: CDR1 SGHRS and CDR2 YFSETQ. CDR3 loop: CASSWRPGGDQPQHF. For the CDR3, the DNA is TGCGCCAGCAGTTGGAGACCGGGGGGAGATCAGCCCCAGCATTTT.

The V gene is TRBV6-6, the J gene TRBJ1-2, with 9 bases lining up with TRBD1. CDR3 length equals 16 residues. Germline V gene sequence: CDR1 MNHNY, CDR2 SVGAGI (reference sequence). V was clipped by 6 bases and J by 5 bases; unmatched bases: 13. The CDR3 DNA reads as TGTGCCAGCAGCAATTATCCGGGACAGGGAGGGTATGGCTACACCTTC. It is translated as CASSNYPGQGGYGYTF.

About this clone itself: The same CDR3 also results from other DNA sequences found in this sample. The chain is built from TRBV5-6 and TRBJ1-2; 9 bases fit TRBD1. Germline trimming cut 0 bases from V and 4 bases from J; bases unmatched to any gene: 7. The CDR3 sequence is 16 residues long. CDR1 is SGHDT and CDR2 is YYEEEE in the germline V gene. The CDR3: CASSLEGGTGPYGYTF. Written as DNA, the CDR3 is TGTGCCAGCAGCTTGGAGGGCGGGACAGGGCCCTATGGCTACACCTTC.

J is TRBJ2-7 and V is TRBV5-1; 9 bases match TRBD1. After removal of 2 bases from V and 5 bases from J, the junction contained 8 bases not matched to a gene. Germline V gene lookup returns CDR1 SGHRS and CDR2 YFSETQ. This CDR3 region has 15 residues. For the CDR3, the DNA is TGCGCCAGCAGCTTCTCGGGACAGGGTTTGGACGAGCAGTACTTC. Translation gives CASSFSGQGLDEQYF.